This T cell receptor beta chain was sequenced in a study of spatial heterogeneity in lung cancer (dated by TCRdb to the late 2010s). Turning to the overall study: Beta-chain transcripts were consistently detected in greater numbers than alpha-chain transcripts, which likely reflects a higher abundance of beta-chain transcripts. TCR alpha and beta repertoires were quantitatively compared across multiple tumor regions, matched nontumor lung and blood in non-small cell lung cancer. In the raw uncorrected reads, each unique combination of TCR and UMI appeared more than ten times on average. Nonsynonymous mutation counts, determined by whole-exome sequencing of tumor tissue, were related to features of the TCR repertoire. In tumor regions, TCR transcript counts showed a strong correlation with a T cell transcriptional module score derived from matched bulk RNA-seq. At surgery, over 200 tumor regions, 61 to 65 matched nontumor lung samples and 56 PBMC samples were TCR-sequenced for both alpha and beta chains. The full study reports these points: Estimated TCR-seq coverage of tumor T cells was only roughly 7.3% for alpha chains and approximately 12% for beta chains. Counts of ubiquitous and regional expanded TCRs correlated with counts of ubiquitous and regional nonsynonymous mutations, respectively. A correlation was observed between the number of expanded intratumoral alpha and beta TCRs and the tumor nonsynonymous mutation count. Additional single-cell paired TCR alpha and beta sequencing was considered necessary to confirm, at a functional level, the hypothesis that regional TCRs recognize regional mutations.

The library came from 5' RACE. The run used a NextSeq 500. To allow correction of PCR and sequencing errors, the TCR library protocol tagged every TCR cDNA molecule with a unique molecular identifier. Under the source paper's analysis protocol: TCR identification, UMI-based error correction and CDR3 extraction were performed with Decombinator tools. Expanded TCRs were defined as those above a frequency of 2 per 1,000, corresponding to the top 1% of the tumor frequency distribution. Expanded tumor TCRs were classed as regional if statistically deemed absent (corrected P<0.05) from at least one tumor region, otherwise ubiquitous. Each repertoire was subsampled 100 times to 5,000 TCRs, after which Renyi diversity was computed with the R vegan package. CDR3 similarity networks were constructed using string-kernel similarity of amino acid triplets, with links drawn between CDR3s whose pairwise similarity was above 0.82. Starting from the raw public reads, TCRdb applied fastp trimming at Q25, assembled clones with MiXCR and retained in-frame beta chains. Rows merge per CDR3 protein into single entries with the most common DNA and genes. These V and J calls rely on TCRdb rather than the paper's analysis. Recorded for this sample are around 15,000 distinct CDR3 sequences; about 7% of them occurred a single time. The ten most abundant clones make up 7.5% to 9.5% of the sample.

The CDR3 spans 18 residues, from the cysteine through the phenylalanine. The kept DNA is CDR3 alone, 54 bases in frame from the first base. The V end loses 2 bases and the J end loses 4 bases, and a stretch of 23 bases separates them. The germline V gene specifies ENHRY as CDR1 and SYGVKD as CDR2. The sample's time point, from its label and the paper: sample taken at primary tumor resection. Samples were obtained from approximately 76 patients with early-stage, untreated non-small cell lung cancer from the lung TRACERx cohort. Without any cell sorting, TCR sequencing was performed on whole RNA extracted either from tumor and nontumor lung tissue or from cryopreserved PBMC samples. Only patients for whom sufficient RNA was available from at least two tumor regions were selected for TCR sequencing. A lung pathologist reviewed the tumor and adjacent nontumor lung specimens before the specimens were selected.

This clonotype was recorded a few times. What antigen it recognizes has not been identified. No base qualities exist here, and no much larger clone lies one base off it. The sample here was lung tumor tissue, taken at surgery. Here the chain combines TRBV10-3 and TRBJ2-5; matching of 7 bases hints at TRBD1 as the D gene. The sequence derives from a male donor with early-stage non-small cell lung cancer. The CDR3 region: CAISEPVVEGARLETQYF. The DNA sequence is as follows: TGTGCCATCAGTGAGCCCGTAGTGGAGGGGGCGCGTCTAGAGACCCAGTACTTC.